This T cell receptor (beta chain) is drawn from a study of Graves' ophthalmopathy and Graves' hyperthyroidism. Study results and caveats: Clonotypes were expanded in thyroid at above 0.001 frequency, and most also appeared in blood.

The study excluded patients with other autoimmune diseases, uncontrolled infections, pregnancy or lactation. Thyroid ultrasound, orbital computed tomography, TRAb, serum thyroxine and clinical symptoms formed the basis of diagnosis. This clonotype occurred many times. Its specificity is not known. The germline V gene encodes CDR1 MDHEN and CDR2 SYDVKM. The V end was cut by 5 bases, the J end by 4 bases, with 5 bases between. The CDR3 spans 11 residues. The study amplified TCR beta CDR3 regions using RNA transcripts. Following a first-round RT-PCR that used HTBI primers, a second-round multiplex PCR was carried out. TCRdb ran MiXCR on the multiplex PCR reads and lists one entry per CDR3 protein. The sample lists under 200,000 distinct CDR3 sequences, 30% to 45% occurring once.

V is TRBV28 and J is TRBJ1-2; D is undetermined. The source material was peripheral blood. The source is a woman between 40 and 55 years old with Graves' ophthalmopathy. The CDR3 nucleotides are TGTGCCAGCAGTGGAGCCTATGGCTACACCTTC. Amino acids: CASSGAYGYTF.